This TCR beta chain was profiled in a study of T cell responses to AZD1222 COVID-19 vaccine (dated by TCRdb to the early 2020s). General notes on the study: AZD1222 recipients with second doses at about 4 weeks or about 12 weeks were pooled, because spike-specific TCR depth and breadth did not differ between schedules. A total of approximately 230 trial participants underwent TCR sequencing, of whom some 210 received two doses of AZD1222 and about 25 received two doses of the MenACWY control vaccine. Trial participants were enrolled by age into 18-55, 56-69 and 70-plus year subgroups, with approximately 160, 26 and 62 TCR-sequenced participants respectively. Points the paper makes about the study in general: Because no samples from the day 14 peak response were available, repertoires could be characterized only after the peak T cell response. Participants were mostly white British and included more females than males, and it was suggested by the authors that clonal diversity may have been underestimated. Conclusions about previously exposed vaccinees are limited, since just 5 to 7 AZD1222 recipients were seropositive for SARS-CoV-2 at baseline. A significant rise in spike-specific TCR breadth and depth was observed after two AZD1222 doses relative to day 0 and relative to MenACWY recipients. In the small 56-69-year group, the increase in depth fell short of significance, most likely because of low power. Reportedly, close to half of the unique spike-specific TCRs recognized epitopes lying outside the regions that are mutated in the B.1.351 and B.1.1.7 variants. The vaccine-associated CD4 TCRs covered the entire spike protein, and the dominant responses fell in regions 160-218 and 743-854.

The meaning of the sample's time point label: baseline before first vaccination. Vaccinee samples came from UK trials COV001 and COV002, including a single-blind randomized controlled phase 2/3 trial of AZD1222 (ChAdOx1 nCoV-19) in healthy adults. For TCRbeta chain sequencing, PBMC samples from trial participants were taken at day 0 and at day 28 after the second dose. A word on this clone: Its antigen specificity is not known. No base quality values were provided; no much bigger clone lies one nucleotide off.

The CDR3 regions of human TCRbeta chains were analyzed by immunosequencing. In the paper's pipeline: TCRs in the repertoires were matched against a reference library of SARS-CoV-2-specific TCRs that had been generated with the MIRA antigen-specificity platform. Breadth was defined as the fraction of unique TCRs that were SARS-CoV-2-associated. Depth was defined as the fraction of total T cells that were SARS-CoV-2-associated. Using the MIRA data, each spike-specific TCR was assigned both to the spike region to which the TCR was reactive and to a CD4 or CD8 class. Log10-transformed breadth and depth values were compared by one-way ANOVA with Sidak's multiple comparisons tests. TCRdb took this table from immuneACCESS and kept in-frame rearrangements with V and J called. Such tables lack part of the clones; where checked against another copy, unresolved V genes explain under half of the gap, and the rest is unexplained. That table is the source of V, J and clone size, and D and trimming were worked out from the DNA. The sample has more than 85,000 clones on record, approximately 90% of them singletons. Around 7% of the sample rests with the top ten.

This sequence originates from an adult in good health. This material consisted of peripheral blood, taken on day 0 of AZD1222 vaccination.

The nucleotide sequence is given as TGTGCCAGCAGCCCACAGGGTAGGGGCAATCAGCCCCAGCATTTT. This sequence encodes CASSPQGRGNQPQHF. The V gene is TRBV5-6 and the J gene is TRBJ1-5; TRBD1 is perhaps the D gene, given 6 matching bases. The CDR3 has 15 amino acids, counting the end cysteine and phenylalanine. This entry keeps only the CDR3 DNA: 45 bases, framed from base 1. The trim is 4 bases for V and 2 bases for J, with a gap of 13 bases between the germline ends. The germline V gene specifies SGHDT as CDR1 and YYEEEE as CDR2.